This T cell receptor beta chain was captured in a study of cytomegalovirus exposure and HLA in healthy donors. This table comes from immunoSEQ multiplex PCR, and its TCRdb copy is limited to in-frame clones, with some not included. The table shows fewer than 120,000 clones, with approximately 88% occurring only once. As regards this clone: What it recognizes is unknown.

Study-level findings and limits: Cytomegalovirus-associated TCR beta chains were listed, numbering over 150. Rare TCR sequences dominated, though some public TCRs recurred in many donors. In vitro, three CMV-associated chains proved specific for CMV antigens.

Between the trimmed V and J ends, which lost 0 bases and 3 bases, there was a span of 18 bases. Looked up from germline, CDR1 is SGHTA and CDR2 is FQGNSA. The CDR3 length is 18 residues. The clonotype originates from a woman aged 25 to 45 in good health and CMV-seropositive. The chain employs TRBV7-2 and TRBJ2-4; TRBD1 is a possible D gene (5 bases). The sample consisted of PBMCs. As DNA, the CDR3 is TGTGCCAGCAGCTTAGCCAGGGCAGGGTTTGACGGCAAAAACATTCAGTACTTC. It encodes CASSLARAGFDGKNIQYF.